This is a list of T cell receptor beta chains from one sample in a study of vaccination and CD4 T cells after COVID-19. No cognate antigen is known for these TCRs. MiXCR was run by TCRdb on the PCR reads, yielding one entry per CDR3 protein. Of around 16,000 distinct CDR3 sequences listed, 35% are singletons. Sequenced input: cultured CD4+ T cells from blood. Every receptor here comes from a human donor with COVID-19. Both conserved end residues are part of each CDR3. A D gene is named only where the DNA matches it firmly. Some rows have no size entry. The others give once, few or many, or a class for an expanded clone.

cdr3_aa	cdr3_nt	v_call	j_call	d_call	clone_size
CASSTRGSYGYTF	TGTGCCAGCAGTACCCGTGGGAGCTATGGCTACACCTTC	TRBV6-1	TRBJ1-2	-	-
CASRPSAGVYTF	TGTGCCAGCAGACCAAGCGCCGGCGTCTACACCTTC	TRBV6-1	TRBJ1-2	-	-
CASSLRTGDGYTF	TGTGCCAGCAGCTTACGGACAGGGGACGGCTACACCTTC	TRBV11-3	TRBJ1-2	TRBD1	few
CASSVQGGSGELFF	TGTGCCAGCAGTGTACAGGGAGGTTCCGGGGAGCTGTTTTTT	TRBV6-4	TRBJ2-2	-	-
CASSGLFASMAIDEKLFF	TGCGCCAGCAGTGGCTTATTCGCGTCAATGGCCATAGATGAAAAACTGTTTTTT	TRBV10-2	TRBJ1-4	-	-
CAISESGTMNTEAFF	TGTGCCATCAGTGAGTCGGGCACCATGAACACTGAAGCTTTCTTT	TRBV10-3	TRBJ1-1	-	-
CASSLDQLGGADTQYF	TGTGCCAGCAGCTTAGATCAGCTTGGGGGGGCAGATACGCAGTATTTT	TRBV7-8	TRBJ2-3	TRBD2	few
CASSLQVNTGELFF	TGTGCCAGCAGCCTACAGGTGAACACCGGGGAGCTGTTTTTT	TRBV7-2	TRBJ2-2	-	-
CASSPRGSALGTDTQYF	TGTGCCAGCAGTCCAAGGGGGTCCGCCCTGGGCACAGATACGCAGTATTTT	TRBV6-1	TRBJ2-3	-	-
CASSFSGVGQPQHF	TGTGCCAGCAGTTTCTCGGGGGTTGGTCAGCCCCAGCATTTT	TRBV27	TRBJ1-5	-	-
CASSLALRTDTQYF	TGTGCCAGCAGCTTAGCGCTCCGCACAGATACGCAGTATTTT	TRBV7-6	TRBJ2-3	-	-
CASSTNLGQPKEAQYF	TGTGCCAGCAGTACTAACCTTGGGCAACCTAAAGAGGCCCAGTACTTC	TRBV6-1	TRBJ2-5	-	-
CASSPEAGANYGYTF	TGTGCCAGCTCACCAGAAGCGGGCGCGAACTATGGCTACACCTTC	TRBV18	TRBJ1-2	-	-
CASSEALLRGYTF	TGTGCCAGCAGTGAAGCGCTACTTCGTGGCTACACCTTC	TRBV2	TRBJ1-2	-	few
CASSPPWDTNSPLHF	TGTGCCAGCAGCCCGCCGTGGGACACTAATTCACCCCTCCACTTT	TRBV11-2	TRBJ1-6	-	-
CASSPPPWEKLFF	TGTGCCAGCAGTCCCCCTCCCTGGGAAAAACTGTTTTTT	TRBV12-3/TRBV12-4	TRBJ1-4	-	-
CASSPMDPPLHF	TGTGCCAGCAGTCCCATGGATCCACCCCTCCACTTT	TRBV12-3/TRBV12-4	TRBJ1-6	-	-
CASSYRGASYNEQFF	TGTGCCAGCAGTTACCGGGGGGCTTCCTACAATGAGCAGTTCTTC	TRBV6-5	TRBJ2-1	-	-
CATSDPQGSNQPQHF	TGTGCCACCAGTGACCCACAGGGAAGCAATCAGCCCCAGCATTTT	TRBV24-1	TRBJ1-5	-	-
CAAGPGQSYEQYF	TGTGCCGCCGGCCCGGGACAGTCCTACGAGCAGTACTTC	TRBV6-1	TRBJ2-7	TRBD1	few
CASSPQAPTDTQYF	TGCGCCAGCAGCCCCCAGGCCCCCACAGATACGCAGTATTTT	TRBV5-1	TRBJ2-3	-	-
CSGDRVNGYTF	TGCAGTGGGGACAGGGTCAATGGCTACACCTTC	TRBV20-1	TRBJ1-2	TRBD1	few
CASSYDSYSPLHF	TGTGCCAGCAGTTACGATAGCTATTCACCCCTCCACTTT	TRBV6-5	TRBJ1-6	-	few
CSARDGGRGRDEQYF	TGCAGTGCTAGAGATGGGGGCAGGGGTCGGGACGAGCAGTACTTC	TRBV20-1	TRBJ2-7	-	-